This T cell receptor beta chain came from a study of blood T cell repertoires in COVID-19. At the level of the study: Both acute and convalescent COVID-19 samples were obtained from the United States, Italy and Spain. In each case, the material was cDNA or gDNA derived from T cells, B-cell-depleted T cells, or PBMCs.

The trim removed 4 bases at V and 3 bases at J, leaving 2 bases unmatched. CDR1 and CDR2 from the germline V gene are LNHDA and SQIVND (reference sequence). The CDR3 totals 15 residues. By proportion, this clone is large. Other DNA variants within this sample encode the same CDR3. Source study methods: Estimation of nucleated cell counts was performed using reference gene primer amplification. The data were produced by immunoSEQ multiplex PCR, yet TCRdb's version contains in-frame clones alone and is incomplete. V and J calls and clone size come straight from that table; D and trimming were deduced from the DNA. The data show around 58,000 clones, 75% to 90% seen once.

The sequence came from a human donor in a cohort sampled during active COVID-19. The source material was peripheral blood. The genes are TRBV19 and TRBJ2-1, with TRBD2 matching 11 bases. In nucleotides, the CDR3 is TGTGCCAGTAGTAAGACTAGCGGGGACTACAATGAGCAGTTCTTC. Translation gives CASSKTSGDYNEQFF.